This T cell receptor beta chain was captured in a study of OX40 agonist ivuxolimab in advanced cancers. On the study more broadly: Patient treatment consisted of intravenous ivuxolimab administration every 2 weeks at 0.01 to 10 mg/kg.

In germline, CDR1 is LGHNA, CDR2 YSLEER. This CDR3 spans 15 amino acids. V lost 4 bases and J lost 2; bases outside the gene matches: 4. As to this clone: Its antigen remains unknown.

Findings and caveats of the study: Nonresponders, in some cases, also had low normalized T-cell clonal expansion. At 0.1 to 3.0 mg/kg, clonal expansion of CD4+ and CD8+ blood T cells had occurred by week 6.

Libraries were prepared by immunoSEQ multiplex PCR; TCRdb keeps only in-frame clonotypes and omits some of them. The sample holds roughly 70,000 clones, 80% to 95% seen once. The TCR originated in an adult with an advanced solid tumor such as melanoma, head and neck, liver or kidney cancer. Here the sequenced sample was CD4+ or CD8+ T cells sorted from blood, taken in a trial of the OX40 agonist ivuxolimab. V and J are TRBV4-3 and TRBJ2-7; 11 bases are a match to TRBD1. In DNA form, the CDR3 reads TGCGCCAGCAGCCCCGGACAGGGGGCCCCCTACGAGCAGTACTTC. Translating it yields CASSPGQGAPYEQYF.